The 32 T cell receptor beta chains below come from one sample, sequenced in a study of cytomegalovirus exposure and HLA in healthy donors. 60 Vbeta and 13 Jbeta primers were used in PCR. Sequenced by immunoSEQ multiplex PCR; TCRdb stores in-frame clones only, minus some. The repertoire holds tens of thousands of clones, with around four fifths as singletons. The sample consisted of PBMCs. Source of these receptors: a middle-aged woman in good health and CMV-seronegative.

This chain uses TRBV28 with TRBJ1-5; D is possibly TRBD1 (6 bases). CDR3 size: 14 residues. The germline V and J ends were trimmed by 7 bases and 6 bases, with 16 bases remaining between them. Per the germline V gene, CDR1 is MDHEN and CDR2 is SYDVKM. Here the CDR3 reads CASIPGQISQPQHF. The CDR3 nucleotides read TGTGCCAGCATCCCAGGACAGATCAGTCAGCCCCAGCATTTT.

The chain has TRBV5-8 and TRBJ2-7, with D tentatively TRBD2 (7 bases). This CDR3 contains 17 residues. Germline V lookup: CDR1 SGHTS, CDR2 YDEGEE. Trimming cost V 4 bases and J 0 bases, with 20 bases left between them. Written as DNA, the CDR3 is TGTGCCAGCAGCCGGAGGGGAGGGGGAGGCAACTCCTACGAGCAGTACTTC. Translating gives CASSRRGGGGNSYEQYF.

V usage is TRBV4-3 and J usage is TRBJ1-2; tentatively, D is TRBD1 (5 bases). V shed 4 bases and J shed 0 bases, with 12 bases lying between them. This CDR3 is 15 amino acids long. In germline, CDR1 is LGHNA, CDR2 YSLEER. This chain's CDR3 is CASSPGDRANYGYTF. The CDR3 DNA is TGCGCCAGCAGCCCAGGCGACAGAGCTAACTATGGCTACACCTTC.

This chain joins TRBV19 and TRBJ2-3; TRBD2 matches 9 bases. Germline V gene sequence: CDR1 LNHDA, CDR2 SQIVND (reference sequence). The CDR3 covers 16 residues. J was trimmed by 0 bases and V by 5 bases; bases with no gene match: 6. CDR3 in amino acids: CASSPNSGRSTDTQYF. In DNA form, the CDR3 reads TGTGCCAGTAGTCCCAACAGCGGGAGGAGCACAGATACGCAGTATTTT.

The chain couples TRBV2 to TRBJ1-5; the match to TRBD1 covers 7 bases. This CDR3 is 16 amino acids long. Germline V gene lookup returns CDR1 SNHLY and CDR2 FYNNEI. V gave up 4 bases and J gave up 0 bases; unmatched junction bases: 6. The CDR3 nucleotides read TGTGCCAGCAGTGCCCCCGGGACAGATAGCAATCAGCCCCAGCATTTT. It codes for CASSAPGTDSNQPQHF.

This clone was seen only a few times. CDR3 DNA sequence: TGTGCCAGCAGTGAGAGGACTAATGAAAAACTGTTTTTT. Translation gives CASSERTNEKLFF. The chain has TRBV2 and TRBJ1-4; D remains ambiguous. V was cut by 3 bases and J by 2 bases, with 4 bases left in between. This CDR3 region has 13 residues. CDR1 SNHLY and CDR2 FYNNEI come from the germline V gene.

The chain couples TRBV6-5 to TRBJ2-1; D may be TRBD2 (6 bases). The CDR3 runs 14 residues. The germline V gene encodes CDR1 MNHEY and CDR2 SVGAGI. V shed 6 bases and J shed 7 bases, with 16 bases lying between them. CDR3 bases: TGTGCCAGCAGGGAAGCGGGCGGGGTTAATGAGCAGTTCTTC. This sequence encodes CASREAGGVNEQFF.

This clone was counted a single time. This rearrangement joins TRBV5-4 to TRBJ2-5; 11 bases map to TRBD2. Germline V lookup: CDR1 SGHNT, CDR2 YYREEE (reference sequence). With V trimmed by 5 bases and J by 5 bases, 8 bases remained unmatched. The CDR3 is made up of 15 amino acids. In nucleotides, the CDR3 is TGTGCCAGCAGGGAGACTAGCGGGATAGCGGAGACCCAGTACTTC. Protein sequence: CASRETSGIAETQYF. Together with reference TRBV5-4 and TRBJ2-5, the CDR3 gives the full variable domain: ETGVTQSPTHLIKTRGQQVTLRCSSQSGHNTVSWYQQALGQGPQFIFQYYREEENGRGNFPPRFSGLQFPNYSSELNVNALELDDSALYLCASRETSGIAETQYFGPGTRLLVL.

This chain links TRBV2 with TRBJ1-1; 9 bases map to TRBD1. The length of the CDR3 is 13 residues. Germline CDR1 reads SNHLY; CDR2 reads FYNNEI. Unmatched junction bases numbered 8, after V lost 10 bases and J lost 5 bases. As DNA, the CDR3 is TGTGCCAACACCATTGGACAGGGGACTGAAGCTTTCTTT. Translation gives CANTIGQGTEAFF.

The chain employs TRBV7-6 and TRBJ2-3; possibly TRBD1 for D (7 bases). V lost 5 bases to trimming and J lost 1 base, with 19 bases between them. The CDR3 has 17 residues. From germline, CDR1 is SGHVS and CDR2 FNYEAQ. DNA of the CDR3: TGTGCCAGCAGCGTTAGCGGAGGGGGCTTTGGCACAGATACGCAGTATTTT. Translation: CASSVSGGGFGTDTQYF.

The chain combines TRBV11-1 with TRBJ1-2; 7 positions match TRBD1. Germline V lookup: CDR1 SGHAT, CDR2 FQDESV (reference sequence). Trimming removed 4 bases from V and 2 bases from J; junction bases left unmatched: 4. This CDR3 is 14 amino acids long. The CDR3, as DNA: TGTGCCAGCAGCTCCAGGACAGGAAACTATGGCTACACCTTC. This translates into CASSSRTGNYGYTF.

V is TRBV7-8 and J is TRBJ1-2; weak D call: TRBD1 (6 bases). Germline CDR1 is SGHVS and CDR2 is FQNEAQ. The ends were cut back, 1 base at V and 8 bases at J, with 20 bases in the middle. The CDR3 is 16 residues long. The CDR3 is CASSLGGGGRLGGYTF. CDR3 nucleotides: TGTGCCAGCAGCTTAGGGGGCGGGGGGCGGTTAGGAGGCTACACCTTC.

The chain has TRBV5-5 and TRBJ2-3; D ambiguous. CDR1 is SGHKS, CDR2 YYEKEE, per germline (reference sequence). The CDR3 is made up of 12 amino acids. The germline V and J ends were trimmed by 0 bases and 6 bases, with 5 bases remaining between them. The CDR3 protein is CASSLVEDTQYF. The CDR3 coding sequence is TGTGCCAGCAGCTTGGTCGAGGATACGCAGTATTTT.

For the CDR3, the DNA is TGCGCCAGCAGGGATGGGTGGGGACATTTCGAGCAGTACTTC. It translates to CASRDGWGHFEQYF. The chain combines TRBV5-1 with TRBJ2-7, with D possibly matching TRBD1 (6 bases). This CDR3 comprises 14 residues. Germline values: CDR1 SGHRS, CDR2 YFSETQ. V was clipped by 5 bases and J by 6 bases, with 18 bases between them.

The CDR3: CSVATGRNTIYF. CDR3 coding DNA: TGCAGCGTTGCGACAGGGAGAAACACCATATATTTT. The genes are TRBV29-1 and TRBJ1-3; the match to TRBD1 covers 7 bases. The V gene's germline CDR1 is SQVTM and CDR2 ANQGSEA. This CDR3 spans 12 amino acids. J gave up 5 bases and V 4 bases, and 2 bases lay outside the gene matches.

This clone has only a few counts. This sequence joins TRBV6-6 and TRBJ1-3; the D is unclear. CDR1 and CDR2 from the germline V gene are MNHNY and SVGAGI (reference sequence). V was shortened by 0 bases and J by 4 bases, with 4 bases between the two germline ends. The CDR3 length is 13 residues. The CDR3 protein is CASSYSPGNTIYF. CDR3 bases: TGTGCCAGCAGTTACTCCCCAGGAAACACCATATATTTT.

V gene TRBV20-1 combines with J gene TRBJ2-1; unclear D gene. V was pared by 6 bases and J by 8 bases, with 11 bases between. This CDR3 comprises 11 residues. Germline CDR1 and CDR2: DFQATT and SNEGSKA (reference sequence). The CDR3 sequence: CSAPRWDEQFF. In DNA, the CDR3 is TGCAGTGCGCCTAGATGGGATGAGCAGTTCTTC.

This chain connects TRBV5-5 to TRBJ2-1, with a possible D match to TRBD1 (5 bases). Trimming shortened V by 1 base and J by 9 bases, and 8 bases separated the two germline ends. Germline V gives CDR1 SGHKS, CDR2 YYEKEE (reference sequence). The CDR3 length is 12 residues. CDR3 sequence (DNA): TGTGCCAGCAGCTTGACAGGATCTGAGCAGTTCTTC. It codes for CASSLTGSEQFF.

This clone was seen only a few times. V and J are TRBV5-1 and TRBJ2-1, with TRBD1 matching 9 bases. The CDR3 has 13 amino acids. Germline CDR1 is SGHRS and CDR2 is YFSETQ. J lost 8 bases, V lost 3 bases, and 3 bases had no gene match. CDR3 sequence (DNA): TGCGCCAGCAGCTCTACAGGGGGCCATGAGCAGTTCTTC. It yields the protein CASSSTGGHEQFF.

This CDR3 reads CASSFLFGGYTF. CDR3 nucleotides: TGTGCCAGCAGCTTCTTGTTCGGTGGCTACACCTTC. This chain connects TRBV28 to TRBJ1-2, with D unresolved. Germline V gene sequence: CDR1 MDHEN, CDR2 SYDVKM. Deletions cut 6 bases from V and 7 bases from J, with 12 bases between. The CDR3 covers 12 residues.

In DNA form, the CDR3 reads TGTGCCAGCGGAAAGCAGGGTGCGGCTGGCTACACCTTC. Encoded protein: CASGKQGAAGYTF. This rearrangement joins TRBV27 to TRBJ1-2, with a tentative D call TRBD1 (5 bases). Germline V gene data show CDR1 as MNHEY and CDR2 as SMNVEV (reference sequence). V was clipped by 8 bases and J by 7 bases, with 17 bases between them. The CDR3 contains 13 residues.

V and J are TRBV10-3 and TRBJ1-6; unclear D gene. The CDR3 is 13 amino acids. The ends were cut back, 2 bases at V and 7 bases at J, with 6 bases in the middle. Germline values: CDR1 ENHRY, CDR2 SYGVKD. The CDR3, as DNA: TGTGCCATCAGTGAGGGGCCCAATTCACCCCTCCACTTT. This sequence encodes CAISEGPNSPLHF.

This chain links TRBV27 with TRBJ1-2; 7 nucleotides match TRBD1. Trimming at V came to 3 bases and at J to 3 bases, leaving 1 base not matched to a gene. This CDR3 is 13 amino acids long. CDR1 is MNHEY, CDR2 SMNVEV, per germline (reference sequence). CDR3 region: CASSFQGDYGYTF. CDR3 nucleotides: TGTGCCAGCAGTTTCCAGGGGGACTATGGCTACACCTTC.

DNA for the CDR3: TGTGCCAGCAGCTTTCCCGGGACAGGGGTCAACGAGCAGTACTTC. This translates into CASSFPGTGVNEQYF. V gene TRBV5-4 combines with J gene TRBJ2-7; TRBD1 matches 10 bases. Germline V gene lookup returns CDR1 SGHNT and CDR2 YYREEE (reference sequence). The CDR3 covers 15 residues. Trimming cost V 2 bases and J 5 bases; bases outside gene matches: 7.

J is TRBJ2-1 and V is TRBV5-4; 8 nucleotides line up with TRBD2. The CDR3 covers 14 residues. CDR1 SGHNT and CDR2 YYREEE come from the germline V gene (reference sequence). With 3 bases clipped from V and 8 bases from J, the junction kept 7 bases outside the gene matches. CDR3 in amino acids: CASSSGTRAHEQFF. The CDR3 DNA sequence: TGTGCCAGCAGCTCCGGGACTAGAGCCCATGAGCAGTTCTTC.

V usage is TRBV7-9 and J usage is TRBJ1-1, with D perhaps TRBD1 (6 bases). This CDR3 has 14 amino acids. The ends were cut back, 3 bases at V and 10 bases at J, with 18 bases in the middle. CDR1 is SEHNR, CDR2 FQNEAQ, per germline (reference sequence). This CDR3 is CASSLGAAEIPAFF. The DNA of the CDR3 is TGTGCCAGCAGCTTGGGGGCAGCGGAGATCCCAGCTTTCTTT.

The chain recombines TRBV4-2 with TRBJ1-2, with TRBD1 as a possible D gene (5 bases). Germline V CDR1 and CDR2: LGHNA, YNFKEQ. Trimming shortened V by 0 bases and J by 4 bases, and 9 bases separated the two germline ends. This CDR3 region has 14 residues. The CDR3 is CASSQDTGVYGYTF. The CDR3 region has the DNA TGTGCCAGCAGCCAAGATACAGGAGTCTATGGCTACACCTTC.

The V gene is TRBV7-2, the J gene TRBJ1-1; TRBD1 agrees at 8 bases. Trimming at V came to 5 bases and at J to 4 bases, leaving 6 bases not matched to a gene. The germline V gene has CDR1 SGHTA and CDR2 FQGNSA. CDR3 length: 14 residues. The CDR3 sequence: CASSLGQVGTEAFF. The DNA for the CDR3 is TGTGCCAGCAGCCTGGGACAGGTGGGCACTGAAGCTTTCTTT.

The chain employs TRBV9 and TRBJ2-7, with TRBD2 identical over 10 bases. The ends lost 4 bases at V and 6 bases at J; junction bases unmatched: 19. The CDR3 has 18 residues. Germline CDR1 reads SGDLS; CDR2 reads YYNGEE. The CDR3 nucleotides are TGTGCCAGCAGCTCAGGCCCTAGCGGGAGTTTTACAGGGGTCGAGCAGTACTTC. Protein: CASSSGPSGSFTGVEQYF.

DNA of the CDR3: TGTGCCAGCAGTCCCGGGACAGCGAGTGGCTACACCTTC. Its protein product is CASSPGTASGYTF. V is TRBV6-6 and J is TRBJ1-2, with 7 bases identical to TRBD1. J lost 7 bases, V lost 5 bases, and 7 bases had no gene match. Per the germline V gene, CDR1 is MNHNY and CDR2 is SVGAGI (reference sequence). This CDR3 contains 13 residues.

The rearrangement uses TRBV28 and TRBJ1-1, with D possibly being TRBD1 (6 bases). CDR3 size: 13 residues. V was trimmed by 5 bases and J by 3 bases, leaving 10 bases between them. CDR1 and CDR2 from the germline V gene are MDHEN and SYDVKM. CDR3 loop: CASSTGTYTEAFF. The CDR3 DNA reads TGTGCCAGCAGTACAGGGACCTACACTGAAGCTTTCTTT.

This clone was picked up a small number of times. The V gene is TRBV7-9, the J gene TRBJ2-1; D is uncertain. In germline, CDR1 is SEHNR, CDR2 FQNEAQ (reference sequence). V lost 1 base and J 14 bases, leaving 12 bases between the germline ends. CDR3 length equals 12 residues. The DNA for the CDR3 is TGTGCCAGCAGCTTAGATGTGGCTAGTGAGTTCTTC. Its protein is CASSLDVASEFF.